This T cell receptor (beta chain) was documented in a study of PD-L1 blockade in urothelial cancer (TCRdb year 2017). Some background on the complete study: All patients started therapy around 2014 and received atezolizumab 1,200 mg intravenously every 3 weeks. About 90% of the roughly 30 patients were males with bladder-origin urothelial cancer, and about 60% of the roughly 30 reported a prior smoking history. Patients had an ECOG performance status of 0 or 1 and had received between 0 and 3 prior chemotherapy regimens. Blood samples were analyzed at two time points: 3 weeks after treatment start (second dose) and 6 weeks after treatment start. Blood samples gave a median of about 150,000 T cells and 82,636 unique TCRs, with a median clonality of approximately 0.08. The study was an exploratory multi-omic analysis of somatic, immune and clinical correlates of response to PD-L1 blockade with atezolizumab in urothelial cancer. TCR sequencing covered pretreatment tumor samples and matched, serially collected peripheral blood taken before and after atezolizumab treatment. Progression-free survival longer than 6 months counted as durable clinical benefit, and TCR features were additionally tested against both progression-free and overall survival. In the same patients, whole exome sequencing and RNA sequencing of pretreatment tumors were performed in addition to TCR sequencing. Fewer than ten patients reached durable clinical benefit, while some 20 patients did not. Approximately 29 patients had pretreatment blood TCR-seq, roughly 24 had at least one posttreatment blood collection, and roughly 24 had tumor TCR-seq. Study-wide conclusions, independent of this receptor: A pretreatment peripheral blood TCR clonality below the median was linked to improved progression-free and overall survival. Patients with durable benefit showed greater expansion of tumor-associated TCR clones in peripheral blood 3 weeks after starting treatment (n of about 20, p = 0.022). Because of the small sample size (n = 29) and the many exploratory analyses performed, the results are intended to be regarded as hypothesis-generating.

Synthetic TCR analog templates were spiked into each PCR so that absolute template abundance could be estimated from read counts. The immunoSEQ assay used bias-controlled V and J gene primers to amplify TCRbeta CDR3 regions from genomic DNA. Rearranged TCRbeta segments were sequenced at approximately 20X coverage. The study's processing was this. Clustering was used to correct sequencing errors, and CDR3s were annotated against IMGT so that V, D and J genes could be assigned. Downstream analyses used only productive TCRbeta rearrangements and left out out-of-frame or stop-codon sequences. To compute clonality, Shannon entropy was normalized by the log of the number of unique productive sequences and then subtracted from one. Fisher's exact test with Benjamini-Hochberg correction, at a threshold of adjusted p below 0.01, was used to find clones that differed between time points or between blood and tumor. TCRdb obtained this table from immuneACCESS and retained in-frame rearrangements with V and J assigned. These tables miss some clones; where compared with another copy, unresolved V genes account for less than half of the shortfall, and the remainder is unexplained. Clonal size and the V and J genes are those of that table, whereas D and trimming came from the DNA. In all, the sample holds tens of thousands of clones, and about 91% of those were seen once. The biggest ten clones account for about 0.87% of the sample.

The CDR3 covers 16 residues, taking in both the cysteine and the phenylalanine. Of the read, only the CDR3 DNA is kept; its 48 bases are in frame from base 1. From a lookup of the germline V gene, CDR1 and CDR2 are SGHRS and YFSETQ. Trimming costs V 4 bases and J 6 bases, and their ends lie 20 bases apart. On this clone itself: Its recognized antigen is unknown. No much larger clone is present one base from it, and per-base qualities are unavailable.

The label giving this sample's time point can be read as: peripheral blood 6 weeks after treatment start. The cohort comprised around 31 patients with locally advanced or metastatic urothelial carcinoma treated at Memorial Sloan Kettering on a trial protocol. Peripheral blood mononuclear cells were collected pretreatment and during treatment, with between 1 and 8 total time points per patient. The Qiagen DNeasy Blood extraction kit was used to purify genomic DNA from total PBMCs and tumor samples. PBMCs were collected pretreatment and during treatment, and were isolated and stored as previously described.

The sequence links TRBV5-1 to TRBJ2-4; matching of 6 bases hints at TRBD2 as the D gene. This sample comprised PBMCs, obtained around atezolizumab (anti-PD-L1) treatment. This TCR derives from a woman of 80 years or more with urothelial cancer. CDR3 loop: CASSPAGGGSPNIQYF. The nucleotide sequence reads TGCGCCAGCAGCCCCGCCGGTGGGGGGTCCCCAAACATTCAGTACTTC.